Here is one T cell receptor (beta chain) with its context. The sample belongs to a study of shared clonotypes between healthy human individuals. Germline CDR1 MDHEN, CDR2 SYDVKM. The CDR3 runs 13 residues. V was trimmed by 8 bases and J by 4 bases, leaving 14 bases between them. Assay: immunoSEQ multiplex PCR; the TCRdb copy retains only in-frame clones and omits some. The sample holds over 2 million clones, 85% to 95% seen once. The sequencing sample was made of naive CD4+ T cells from PBMCs. Sample subset: CD45RA+ positively selected. The rearrangement joins TRBV28 to TRBJ1-2; the D is unclear. The TCR sequence derives from a man aged 18 to 29 in good health. Some clones in this sample may be carry-over from other donors' samples. The CDR3 nucleotides read TGTGCCAGCCAAGCGGAGACTCGCTATGGCTACACCTTC. As protein: CASQAETRYGYTF.